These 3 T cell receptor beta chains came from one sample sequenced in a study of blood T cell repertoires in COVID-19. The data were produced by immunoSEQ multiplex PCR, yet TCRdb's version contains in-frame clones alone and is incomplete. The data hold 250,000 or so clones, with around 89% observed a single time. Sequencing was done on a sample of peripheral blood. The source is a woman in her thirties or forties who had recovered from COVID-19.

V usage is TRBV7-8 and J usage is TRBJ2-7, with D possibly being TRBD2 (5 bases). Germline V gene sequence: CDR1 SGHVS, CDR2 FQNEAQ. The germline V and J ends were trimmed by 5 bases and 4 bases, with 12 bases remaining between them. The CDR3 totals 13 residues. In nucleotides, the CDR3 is TGTGCCAGCAGCCCCCGGGGTGGGTACGAGCAGTACGTC. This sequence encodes CASSPRGGYEQYV.

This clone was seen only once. CDR3 bases: TGTGCCAGCAGCTCGGGGCGGGAGTGGGGAGATACGCAGTATTTT. It specifies CASSSGREWGDTQYF. The chain combines TRBV9 with TRBJ2-3, with 7 bases lining up with TRBD2. Germline V gene data show CDR1 as SGDLS and CDR2 as YYNGEE. The CDR3 is 15 residues long. J lost 5 bases, V lost 4 bases, and 10 bases had no gene match.

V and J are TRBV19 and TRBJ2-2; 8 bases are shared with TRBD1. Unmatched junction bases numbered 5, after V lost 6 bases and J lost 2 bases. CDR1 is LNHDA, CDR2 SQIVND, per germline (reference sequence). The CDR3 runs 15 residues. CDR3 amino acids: CASRAQGGNTGELFF. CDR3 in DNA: TGTGCCAGTAGGGCACAGGGGGGAAACACCGGGGAGCTGTTTTTT.